The following is a TCR beta chain sequence with its context. The ends lost 5 bases at V and 7 bases at J; junction bases unmatched: 15. Germline V gene lookup returns CDR1 LNHNV and CDR2 YYDKDF (reference sequence). The CDR3 length is 16 residues. The data derive from a study of CD8+ T cells in alopecia areata. Extraction and reverse transcription of RNA yielded cDNA as the sequencing template. The method was immunoSEQ multiplex PCR; TCRdb's version includes in-frame clones alone and lacks a portion of them. The data hold around 100,000 clones, with about 44% observed a single time. Specified treatment: oral pan-JAK inhibitor, 5-10 mg twice daily.

This rearrangement joins TRBV15 to TRBJ2-3; 7 bases agree with TRBD1. This TCR derives from a human donor with alopecia areata. This specimen was CD8+ T cells sorted from blood, taken at week 24, from a patient treated with tofacitinib. The CDR3, as DNA: TGTGCCACCAGCGCCCGATCCGGACAGGACGCACATACGCAGTATTTT. Its translation: CATSARSGQDAHTQYF.